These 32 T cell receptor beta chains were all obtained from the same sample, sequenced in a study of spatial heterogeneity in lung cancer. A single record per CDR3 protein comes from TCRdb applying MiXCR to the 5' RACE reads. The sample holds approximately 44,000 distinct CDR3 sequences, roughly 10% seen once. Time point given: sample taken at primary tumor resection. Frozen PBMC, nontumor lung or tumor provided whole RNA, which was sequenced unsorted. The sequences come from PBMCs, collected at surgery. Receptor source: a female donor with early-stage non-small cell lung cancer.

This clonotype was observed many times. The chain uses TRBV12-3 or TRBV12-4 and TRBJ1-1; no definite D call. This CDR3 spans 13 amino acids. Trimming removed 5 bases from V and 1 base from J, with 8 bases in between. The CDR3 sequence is CASSRTTNTEAFF. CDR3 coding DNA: TGTGCCAGCAGTAGAACAACGAACACTGAAGCTTTCTTT.

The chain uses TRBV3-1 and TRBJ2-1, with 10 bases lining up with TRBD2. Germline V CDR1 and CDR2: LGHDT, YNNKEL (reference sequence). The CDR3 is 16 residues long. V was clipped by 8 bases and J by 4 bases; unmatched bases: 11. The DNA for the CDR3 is TGTGCCAGCGCGGGAGGGATAGCGGGGGGTTACAATGAGCAGTTCTTC. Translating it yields CASAGGIAGGYNEQFF.

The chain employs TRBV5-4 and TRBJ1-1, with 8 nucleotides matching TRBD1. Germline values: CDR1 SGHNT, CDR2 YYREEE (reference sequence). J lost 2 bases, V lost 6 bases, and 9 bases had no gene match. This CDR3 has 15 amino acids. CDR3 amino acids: CASTPDRVVNTEAFF. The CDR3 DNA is TGTGCCAGCACCCCGGACAGGGTCGTAAACACTGAAGCTTTCTTT.

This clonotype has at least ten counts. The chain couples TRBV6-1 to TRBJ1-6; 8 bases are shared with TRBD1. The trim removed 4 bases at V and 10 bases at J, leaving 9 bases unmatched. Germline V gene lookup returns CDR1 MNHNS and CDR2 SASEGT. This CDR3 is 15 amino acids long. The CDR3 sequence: CASSGTGSLGSPLHF. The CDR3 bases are TGTGCCAGCAGTGGGACAGGGAGTTTAGGATCACCCCTCCACTTT.

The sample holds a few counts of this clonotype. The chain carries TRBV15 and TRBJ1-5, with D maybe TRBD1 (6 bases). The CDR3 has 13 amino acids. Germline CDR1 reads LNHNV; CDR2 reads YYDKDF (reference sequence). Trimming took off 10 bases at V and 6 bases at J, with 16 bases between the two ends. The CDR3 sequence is CAIGGGLGQPQHF. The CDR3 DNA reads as TGTGCCATCGGAGGGGGTCTAGGTCAGCCCCAGCATTTT.

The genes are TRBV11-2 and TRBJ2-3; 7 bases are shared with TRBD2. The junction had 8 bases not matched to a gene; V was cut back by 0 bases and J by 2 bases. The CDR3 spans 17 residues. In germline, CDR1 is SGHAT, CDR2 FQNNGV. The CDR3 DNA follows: TGTGCCAGCAGCTTAGATGTGGCGGGGGTTGACACAGATACGCAGTATTTT. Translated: CASSLDVAGVDTDTQYF.

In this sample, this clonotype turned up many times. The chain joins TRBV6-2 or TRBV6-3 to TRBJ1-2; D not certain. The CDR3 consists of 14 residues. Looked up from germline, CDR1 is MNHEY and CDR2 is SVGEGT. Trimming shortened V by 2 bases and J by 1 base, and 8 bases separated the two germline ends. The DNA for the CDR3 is TGTGCCAGCAGTTACAGGGCGGATAACTATGGCTACACCTTC. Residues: CASSYRADNYGYTF.

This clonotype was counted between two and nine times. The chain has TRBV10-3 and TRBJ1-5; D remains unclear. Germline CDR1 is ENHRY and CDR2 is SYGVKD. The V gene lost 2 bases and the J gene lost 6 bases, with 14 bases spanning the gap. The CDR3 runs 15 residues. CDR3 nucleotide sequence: TGTGCCATCAGTGAGGGGTACGGGCCGCGTCAGCCCCAGCATTTT. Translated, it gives CAISEGYGPRQPQHF.

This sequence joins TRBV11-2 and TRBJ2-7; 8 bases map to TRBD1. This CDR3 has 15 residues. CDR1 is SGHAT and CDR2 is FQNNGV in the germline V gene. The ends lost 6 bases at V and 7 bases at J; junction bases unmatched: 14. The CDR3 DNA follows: TGTGCCAGCAGTTTCAGGGGGCCCGGCTCGTTGGAGCAGTACTTC. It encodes CASSFRGPGSLEQYF.

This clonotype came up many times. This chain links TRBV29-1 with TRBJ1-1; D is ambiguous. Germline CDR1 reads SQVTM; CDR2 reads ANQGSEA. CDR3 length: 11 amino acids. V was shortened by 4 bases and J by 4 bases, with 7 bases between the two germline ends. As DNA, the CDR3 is TGCAGCGTTGCCCCGAGCACTGAAGCTTTCTTT. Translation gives CSVAPSTEAFF. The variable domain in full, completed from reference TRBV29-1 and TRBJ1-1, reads SAVISQKPSRDICQRGTSLTIQCQVDSQVTMMFWYRQQPGQSLTLIATANQGSEATYESGFVIDKFPISRPNLTFSTLTVSNMSPEDSSIYLCSVAPSTEAFFGQGTRLTVV.

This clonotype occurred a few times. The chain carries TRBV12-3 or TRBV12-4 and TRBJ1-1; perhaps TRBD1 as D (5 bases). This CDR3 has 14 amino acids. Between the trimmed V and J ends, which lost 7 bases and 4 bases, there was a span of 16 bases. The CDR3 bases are TGTGCCAGCACCATGCATGGGGCAGGCACTGAAGCTTTCTTT. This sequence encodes CASTMHGAGTEAFF.

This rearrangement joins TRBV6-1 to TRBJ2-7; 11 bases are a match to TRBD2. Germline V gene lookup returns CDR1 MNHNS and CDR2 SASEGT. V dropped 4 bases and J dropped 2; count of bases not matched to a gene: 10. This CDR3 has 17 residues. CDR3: CASSGGTSGAFPYEQYF. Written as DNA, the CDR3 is TGTGCCAGCAGTGGGGGGACTAGCGGCGCTTTCCCCTACGAGCAGTACTTC.

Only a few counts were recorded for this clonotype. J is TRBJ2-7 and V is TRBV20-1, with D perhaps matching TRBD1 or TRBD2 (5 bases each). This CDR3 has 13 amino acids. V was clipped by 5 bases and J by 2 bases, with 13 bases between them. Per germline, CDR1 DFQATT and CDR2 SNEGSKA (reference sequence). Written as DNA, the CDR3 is TGCAGTGCTCCCCGGGACGCTGCCTACGAGCAGTACTTC. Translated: CSAPRDAAYEQYF.

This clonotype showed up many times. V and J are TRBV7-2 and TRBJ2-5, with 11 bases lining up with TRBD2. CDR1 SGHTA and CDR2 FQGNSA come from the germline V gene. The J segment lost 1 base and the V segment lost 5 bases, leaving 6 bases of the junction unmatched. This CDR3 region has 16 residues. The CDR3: CASSPSSGGFQETQYF. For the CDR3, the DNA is TGTGCCAGCAGCCCATCTAGCGGGGGGTTCCAAGAGACCCAGTACTTC.

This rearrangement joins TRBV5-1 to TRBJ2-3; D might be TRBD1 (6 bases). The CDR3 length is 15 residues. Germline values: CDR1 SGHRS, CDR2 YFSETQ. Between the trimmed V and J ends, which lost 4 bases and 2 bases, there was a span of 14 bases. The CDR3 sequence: CASSPTGTYTDTQYF. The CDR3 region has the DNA TGCGCCAGCAGCCCCACAGGGACGTACACAGATACGCAGTATTTT.

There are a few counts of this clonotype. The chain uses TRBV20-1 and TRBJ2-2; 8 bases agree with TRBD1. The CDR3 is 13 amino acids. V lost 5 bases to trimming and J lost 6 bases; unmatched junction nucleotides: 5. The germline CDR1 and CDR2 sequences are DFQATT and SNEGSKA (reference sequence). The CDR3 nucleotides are TGCAGTGCTCCAGACAGGGGTTCCGGGGAGCTGTTTTTT. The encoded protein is CSAPDRGSGELFF.

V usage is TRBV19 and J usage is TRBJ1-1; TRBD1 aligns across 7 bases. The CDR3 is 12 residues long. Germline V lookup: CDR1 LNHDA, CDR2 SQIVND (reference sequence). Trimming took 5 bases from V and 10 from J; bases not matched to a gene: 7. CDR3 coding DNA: TGTGCCAGTAGTGTCATACAGGGGATAGCTTTCTTT. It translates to CASSVIQGIAFF. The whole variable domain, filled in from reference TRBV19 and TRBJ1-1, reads DGGITQSPKYLFRKEGQNVTLSCEQNLNHDAMYWYRQDPGQGLRLIYYSQIVNDFQKGDIAEGYSVSREKKESFPLTVTSAQKNPTAFYLCASSVIQGIAFFGQGTRLTVV.

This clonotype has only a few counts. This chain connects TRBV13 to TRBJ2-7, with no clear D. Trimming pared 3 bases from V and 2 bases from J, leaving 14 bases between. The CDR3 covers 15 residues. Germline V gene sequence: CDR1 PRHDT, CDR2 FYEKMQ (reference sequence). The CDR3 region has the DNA TGTGCCAGCAGCTTCCTCAAGACACAAGCCTACGAGCAGTACTTC. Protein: CASSFLKTQAYEQYF.

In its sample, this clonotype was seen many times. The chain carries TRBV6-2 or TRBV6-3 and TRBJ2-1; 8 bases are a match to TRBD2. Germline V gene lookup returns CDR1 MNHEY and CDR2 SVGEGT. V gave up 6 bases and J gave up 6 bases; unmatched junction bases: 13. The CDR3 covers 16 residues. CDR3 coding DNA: TGTGCCAGCAGATCCGACTGGCGGGGGGTCCCCAATGAGCAGTTCTTC. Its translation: CASRSDWRGVPNEQFF.

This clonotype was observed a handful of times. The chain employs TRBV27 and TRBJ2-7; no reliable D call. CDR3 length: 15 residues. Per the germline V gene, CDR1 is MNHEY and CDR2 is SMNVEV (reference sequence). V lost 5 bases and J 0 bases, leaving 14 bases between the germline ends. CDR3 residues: CASSLESPSSYEQYF. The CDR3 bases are TGTGCCAGCAGTCTCGAGAGTCCCAGCTCCTACGAGCAGTACTTC.

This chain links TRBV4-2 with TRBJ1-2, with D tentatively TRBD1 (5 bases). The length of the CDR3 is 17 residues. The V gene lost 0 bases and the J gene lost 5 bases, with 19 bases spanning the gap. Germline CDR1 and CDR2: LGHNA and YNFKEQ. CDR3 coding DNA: TGTGCCAGCAGCCAAGATCTGGGCAGGGAGTTCTTTTATGGCTACACCTTC. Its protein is CASSQDLGREFFYGYTF.

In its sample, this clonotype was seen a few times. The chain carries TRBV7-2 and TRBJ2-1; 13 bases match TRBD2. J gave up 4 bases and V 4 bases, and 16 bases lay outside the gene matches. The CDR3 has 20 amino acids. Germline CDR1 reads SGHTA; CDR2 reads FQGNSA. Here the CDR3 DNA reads TGTGCCAGCAGCTACCCTTCTAGGCCAACTAGCGGGGGGGCTTACAATGAGCAGTTCTTC. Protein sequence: CASSYPSRPTSGGAYNEQFF.

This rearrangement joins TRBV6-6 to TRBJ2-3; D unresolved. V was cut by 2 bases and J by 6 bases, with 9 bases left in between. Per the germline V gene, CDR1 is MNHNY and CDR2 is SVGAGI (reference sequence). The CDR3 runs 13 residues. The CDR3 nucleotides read TGTGCCAGCAGTTACCCGCAGGTTGATACGCAGTATTTT. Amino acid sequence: CASSYPQVDTQYF.

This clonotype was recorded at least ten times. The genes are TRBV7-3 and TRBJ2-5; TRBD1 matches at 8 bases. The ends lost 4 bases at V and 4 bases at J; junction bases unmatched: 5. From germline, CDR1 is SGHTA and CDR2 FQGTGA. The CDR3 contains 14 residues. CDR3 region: CASSSQGAGETQYF. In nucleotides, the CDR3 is TGTGCCAGCAGCTCCCAGGGGGCAGGAGAGACCCAGTACTTC. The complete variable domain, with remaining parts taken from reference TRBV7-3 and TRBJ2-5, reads GAGVSQTPSNKVTEKGKYVELRCDPISGHTALYWYRQSLGQGPEFLIYFQGTGAADDSGLPNDRFFAVRPEGSVSTLKIQRTERGDSAVYLCASSSQGAGETQYFGPGTRLLVL.

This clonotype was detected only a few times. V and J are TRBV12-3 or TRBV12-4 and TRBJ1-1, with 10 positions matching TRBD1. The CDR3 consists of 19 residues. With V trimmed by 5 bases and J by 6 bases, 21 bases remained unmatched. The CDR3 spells CASSTRGGTGAQYNAEAFF. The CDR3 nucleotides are TGTGCCAGCAGTACCCGGGGAGGGACAGGGGCCCAATACAACGCTGAAGCTTTCTTT.

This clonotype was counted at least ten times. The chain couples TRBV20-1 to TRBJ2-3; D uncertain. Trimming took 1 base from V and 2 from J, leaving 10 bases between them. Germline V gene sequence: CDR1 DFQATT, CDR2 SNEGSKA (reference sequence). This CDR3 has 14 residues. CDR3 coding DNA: TGCAGTGCTAGAGGTACTACCTCCACAGATACGCAGTATTTT. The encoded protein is CSARGTTSTDTQYF.

CDR3 sequence (DNA): TGCAGTGCTAGCCGGGACACTAGCAATCAGCCCCAGCATTTT. Translated: CSASRDTSNQPQHF. V and J are TRBV20-1 and TRBJ1-5; D might be TRBD1 (6 bases). Germline V gene data show CDR1 as DFQATT and CDR2 as SNEGSKA (reference sequence). This CDR3 is built from 14 residues. V was trimmed by 3 bases and J by 0 bases, leaving 9 bases between them.

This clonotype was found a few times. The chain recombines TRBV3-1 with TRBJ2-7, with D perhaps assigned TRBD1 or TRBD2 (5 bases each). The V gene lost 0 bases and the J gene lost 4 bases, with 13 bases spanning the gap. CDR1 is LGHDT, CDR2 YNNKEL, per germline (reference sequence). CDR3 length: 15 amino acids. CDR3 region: CASSQDPGREYEQYF. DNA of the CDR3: TGTGCCAGCAGCCAAGACCCCGGCAGGGAGTACGAGCAGTACTTC.

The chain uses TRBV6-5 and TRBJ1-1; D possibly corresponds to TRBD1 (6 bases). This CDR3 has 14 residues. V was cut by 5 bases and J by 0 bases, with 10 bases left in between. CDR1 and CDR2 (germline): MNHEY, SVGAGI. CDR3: CASSRTVMNTEAFF. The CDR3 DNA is TGTGCCAGCAGTAGGACAGTTATGAACACTGAAGCTTTCTTT.

CDR3 residues: CASSLAGDRGTDTQYF. The CDR3 coding sequence is TGTGCCAGCAGCTTAGCTGGGGATCGGGGCACAGATACGCAGTATTTT. The chain joins TRBV7-6 to TRBJ2-3; the D is unclear. The V and J ends lost 0 bases and 1 base respectively, with 11 bases between them. CDR1 and CDR2 (germline): SGHVS, FNYEAQ. This CDR3 comprises 16 residues.

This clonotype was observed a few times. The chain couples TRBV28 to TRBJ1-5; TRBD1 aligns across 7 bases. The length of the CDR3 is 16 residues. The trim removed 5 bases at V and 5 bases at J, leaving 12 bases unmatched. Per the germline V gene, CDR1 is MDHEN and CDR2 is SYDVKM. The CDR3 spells CASSPGGGGGYQPQHF. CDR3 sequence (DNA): TGTGCCAGCAGTCCGGGAGGGGGCGGTGGCTATCAGCCCCAGCATTTT.

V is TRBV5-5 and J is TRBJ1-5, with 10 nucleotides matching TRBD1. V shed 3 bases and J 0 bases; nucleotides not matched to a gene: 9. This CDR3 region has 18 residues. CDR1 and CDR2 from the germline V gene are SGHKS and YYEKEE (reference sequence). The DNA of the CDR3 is TGTGCCAGCAGCTCCCGGGACAGGGGAGGAAATAGCAATCAGCCCCAGCATTTT. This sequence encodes CASSSRDRGGNSNQPQHF. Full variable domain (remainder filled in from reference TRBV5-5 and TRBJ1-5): DAGVTQSPTHLIKTRGQQVTLRCSPISGHKSVSWYQQVLGQGPQFIFQYYEKEERGRGNFPDRFSARQFPNYSSELNVNALLLGDSALYLCASSSRDRGGNSNQPQHFGDGTRLSIL.